The sequence of this TCR beta chain was determined in a study of T cells in Graves' hyperthyroidism and ophthalmopathy. This clonotype has ten or more counts. CDR1 is MDHEN, CDR2 SYDVKM, per germline. The V gene lost 5 bases and the J gene lost 0 bases, with 5 bases spanning the gap. This CDR3 is 14 amino acids long. It was RNA transcripts that yielded the amplified TCR beta CDR3 regions. HTBI primers drove first-round RT-PCR of the TCR CDR3. TCRdb re-derived calls from the multiplex PCR reads in MiXCR, one entry per CDR3 protein. The sample holds about 600,000 distinct CDR3 sequences; roughly 16% are singletons and the top ten take roughly 3%.

This clonotype was obtained from a woman aged 40 to 50 with Graves' ophthalmopathy. The J gene is TRBJ2-6, the V gene TRBV28; the D is unclear. Input material: blood. The DNA of the CDR3 is TGTGCCAGCAGTAAAAGCTCTGGGGCCAACGTCCTGACTTTC. Translation gives CASSKSSGANVLTF.